The 17 T cell receptor beta chains listed next were all sequenced from one sample in a study of blood T cell repertoires in COVID-19. Data came from immunoSEQ multiplex PCR; TCRdb stores just in-frame clones and leaves some out. The sample records 210,000 or so clones, around 80% being singletons. Sequencing was performed on peripheral blood. These receptors all come from a woman at least 80 years old with active or convalescent COVID-19.

In this sample, this clone turned up a few times. The V gene is TRBV2, the J gene TRBJ2-7, with D maybe TRBD1 (6 bases). The germline V and J ends were trimmed by 4 bases and 2 bases, with 15 bases remaining between them. The CDR3 length is 15 residues. CDR1 SNHLY and CDR2 FYNNEI come from the germline V gene. CDR3 region: CASSADRSAAYEQYF. In DNA form, the CDR3 reads TGTGCCAGCAGTGCTGACAGGTCAGCCGCCTACGAGCAGTACTTC.

This rearrangement joins TRBV15 to TRBJ1-5, with D possibly being TRBD1 (6 bases). V gave up 0 bases and J gave up 4 bases, with 10 bases separating them. This CDR3 is 15 amino acids long. Germline lookup yields CDR1 LNHNV and CDR2 YYDKDF (reference sequence). CDR3 in amino acids: CATSRDGQGNQPQHF. DNA for the CDR3: TGTGCCACCAGCAGAGATGGGCAGGGGAATCAGCCCCAGCATTTT.

This clone was seen a few times. The J gene is TRBJ1-2, the V gene TRBV5-1; 9 bases line up with TRBD1. Germline loops: CDR1 SGHRS, CDR2 YFSETQ. V was clipped by 4 bases and J by 4 bases; unmatched bases: 14. The CDR3 covers 17 residues. The CDR3 DNA follows: TGCGCCAGCAGCCTCCGTCGCCGGGACAGGGTTGTCTATGGCTACACCTTC. This encodes CASSLRRRDRVVYGYTF.

The V gene is TRBV6-4, the J gene TRBJ1-6; 7 positions agree with TRBD1. CDR3 length: 13 residues. Germline V lookup: CDR1 MRHNA, CDR2 SNTAGT. V lost 3 bases and J lost 8; bases outside the gene matches: 1. CDR3 in amino acids: CASSEQGHSPLHF. For the CDR3, the DNA is TGTGCCAGCAGTGAACAGGGGCATTCACCCCTCCACTTT.

The V gene is TRBV11-2, the J gene TRBJ2-5; 8 positions match TRBD2. CDR1 is SGHAT, CDR2 FQNNGV, per germline. After removal of 7 bases from V and 4 bases from J, the junction contained 8 bases not matched to a gene. The length of the CDR3 is 14 residues. The DNA of the CDR3 is TGTGCCAGCACCCTATCCGGGACTAGAGAGACCCAGTACTTC. Translated: CASTLSGTRETQYF.

The rearrangement joins TRBV7-9 to TRBJ1-6, with D perhaps matching TRBD1 (5 bases). CDR3 length: 17 amino acids. Trimming cost V 1 base and J 2 bases, with 12 bases left between them. Germline CDR1 is SEHNR and CDR2 is FQNEAQ (reference sequence). The CDR3, as DNA: TGTGCCAGCAGCTTAGAAGGGGATCTTGCCTATAATTCACCCCTCCACTTT. It specifies CASSLEGDLAYNSPLHF.

The table lists this clone with a count of one. CDR3 DNA sequence: TGTGCCAGCAGGAGAGCCGAGCAGTTCTTC. It codes for CASRRAEQFF. The chain recombines TRBV5-8 with TRBJ2-1; D ambiguous. CDR1 is SGHTS, CDR2 YDEGEE, per germline. V lost 5 bases and J lost 10, with 7 bases in between. The length of the CDR3 is 10 residues.

The genes are TRBV29-1 and TRBJ2-6, with D unresolved. Germline CDR1 is SQVTM and CDR2 is ANQGSEA. Trimming removed 6 bases at V and 4 bases at J, with 10 bases between. There are 13 residues in the CDR3. The CDR3 protein is CSVLSGGANVLTF. The CDR3 region has the DNA TGCAGCGTCCTGTCTGGCGGGGCCAACGTCCTGACTTTC.

CDR3 bases: TGTGCCAGCACCTCCTCCAGGGGGGCGATATGGGATGAGCAGTTCTTC. Translating it yields CASTSSRGAIWDEQFF. This rearrangement joins TRBV25-1 to TRBJ2-1, with D maybe TRBD1 (7 bases). The CDR3 totals 16 residues. Germline CDR1 reads MGHDK; CDR2 reads SYGVNS. With 7 bases removed from V and 8 bases from J, the gap between germline ends came to 24 bases.

The chain recombines TRBV5-4 with TRBJ1-1; 7 nucleotides agree with TRBD1. Germline lookup yields CDR1 SGHNT and CDR2 YYREEE (reference sequence). V shed 3 bases, J shed 2 bases, and the junction held 4 bases outside the gene matches. The CDR3 totals 14 residues. The CDR3, as DNA: TGTGCCAGCAGCTCTGGGGACAGAAACACTGAAGCTTTCTTT. As protein: CASSSGDRNTEAFF.

This chain connects TRBV5-1 to TRBJ2-5; 10 nucleotides line up with TRBD2. There are 15 residues in the CDR3. Germline V CDR1 and CDR2: SGHRS, YFSETQ. V was pared by 4 bases and J by 3 bases, with 6 bases of the junction left unmatched. CDR3 nucleotide sequence: TGCGCCAGCAGCAAAACCGGGACTAGCGAAGAGACCCAGTACTTC. It translates to CASSKTGTSEETQYF.

V gene TRBV18 combines with J gene TRBJ1-2, with 7 bases fitting TRBD1. This CDR3 region has 16 residues. V gave up 4 bases and J gave up 5 bases; unmatched junction bases: 13. Germline-derived CDR1 and CDR2 are KGHSH and LQKENI. The CDR3 is CASSHANRGPRYGYTF. CDR3 sequence (DNA): TGTGCCAGCTCACACGCGAACAGGGGCCCCCGGTATGGCTACACCTTC.

The chain has TRBV5-1 and TRBJ2-3; 8 bases are shared with TRBD2. V lost 3 bases to trimming and J lost 4 bases; unmatched junction nucleotides: 4. The CDR3 sequence is 14 residues long. The germline V gene encodes CDR1 SGHRS and CDR2 YFSETQ. CDR3: CASSYPTSADTQYF. The CDR3 nucleotides are TGCGCCAGCAGCTACCCGACTAGCGCAGATACGCAGTATTTT.

The rearrangement joins TRBV7-2 to TRBJ2-2; D unclear. V lost 4 bases, J lost 6 bases, and 6 bases lay in between. The CDR3 sequence is 12 residues long. Germline lookup yields CDR1 SGHTA and CDR2 FQGNSA. CDR3 sequence reads: CASSYSPGELFF. CDR3 DNA sequence: TGTGCCAGCAGCTATAGTCCCGGGGAGCTGTTTTTT.

This rearrangement joins TRBV27 to TRBJ1-5, with TRBD1 as a possible D gene (5 bases). The CDR3 loop spans 15 amino acids. V was cut by 0 bases and J by 6 bases, with 12 bases left in between. CDR1 and CDR2 from the germline V gene are MNHEY and SMNVEV (reference sequence). CDR3 sequence reads: CASSLSTGGSQPQHF. CDR3 nucleotide sequence: TGTGCCAGCAGTTTATCGACCGGGGGTAGTCAGCCCCAGCATTTT.

The genes are TRBV5-1 and TRBJ2-3, with 7 bases lining up with TRBD2. CDR1 SGHRS and CDR2 YFSETQ come from the germline V gene. The CDR3 is 15 residues long. V dropped 0 bases and J dropped 3; count of bases not matched to a gene: 4. The CDR3 sequence: CASSLDLGGTDTQYF. DNA for the CDR3: TGCGCCAGCAGCTTGGATCTCGGGGGGACAGATACGCAGTATTTT.

This sequence joins TRBV4-1 and TRBJ2-2; TRBD2 aligns across 10 bases. Germline loops: CDR1 MGHRA, CDR2 YSYEKL. The CDR3 extends over 16 amino acids. V was pared by 4 bases and J by 4 bases, with 6 bases of the junction left unmatched. In DNA, the CDR3 is TGCGCCAGCAGCCCTGGAGCGGGGGGGGTCACCGGGGAGCTGTTTTTT. This codes for CASSPGAGGVTGELFF.